This T cell receptor beta chain was sequenced in a study of identifying expanded T cells in peripheral blood. TCRdb keeps only in-frame clones here, not all; method: immunoSEQ multiplex PCR. The sample comprises fewer than 85,000 clones, roughly 90% of which are singletons, and approximately 2.8% rests with the top ten. CDR1 SGHNT and CDR2 YENEEA come from the germline V gene. V gave up 5 bases and J gave up 4 bases; unmatched junction bases: 7. The CDR3 loop spans 14 amino acids. This receptor was taken from a person between 18 and 70 years old in good health. This sequence joins TRBV11-3 and TRBJ1-1, with TRBD1 matching 7 bases. Material: blood. This CDR3 reads CASSQGGGFTEAFF. The CDR3 nucleotides read TGTGCCAGCAGCCAGGGGGGTGGCTTCACTGAAGCTTTCTTT.